The TCR beta chain described here comes from a study of blood T cell repertoires in COVID-19. Study in general: Acute and convalescent COVID-19 samples came from the United States, Italy and Spain. Sample material is recorded as cDNA or gDNA derived from T cells, B-cell-depleted T cells, or PBMCs.

This clone was seen a single time. V lost 1 base and J lost 3; bases outside the gene matches: 7. The CDR3 length is 16 residues. Looked up from germline, CDR1 is SGHAT and CDR2 is FQNNGV. Per the original data handling: Scientists estimated how many nucleated cells there were by amplifying reference gene primers. Assay used: immunoSEQ multiplex PCR; TCRdb lists only in-frame clones, some missing. The DNA gave D and trimming, while V, J and clone size come from that table. The sample has 90,000 to 130,000 clones, roughly 70% seen once. The TCR comes from a woman aged 40 to 55 with acute or convalescent COVID-19. The sample comprised peripheral blood. This chain joins TRBV11-2 and TRBJ2-3, with 7 bases matching TRBD2. Written as DNA, the CDR3 is TGTGCCAGCAGCTTAGGCGGGGGAAGGATAACAGATACGCAGTATTTT. Protein: CASSLGGGRITDTQYF.